This T cell receptor beta chain was sequenced for a study of blood T cells in healthy people across ages. Study findings and constraints: It was the long-lived donors that had more naive CD4+ cells and higher diversity than aged donors.

Combining a sample-barcoded 5' primer with a J-beta primer mix, a second PCR ran for roughly 6 to 12 cycles. TCRdb ran MiXCR on the 5' RACE reads and lists one entry per CDR3 protein. The sample lists 780,000 or so distinct CDR3 sequences, roughly three fifths occurring once. Trimming took 3 bases from V and 6 from J, leaving 12 bases between them. The CDR3 consists of 14 residues. Germline V gives CDR1 ENHRY, CDR2 SYGVKD. On this clonotype itself: Antigen: not known.

The J gene is TRBJ1-5, the V gene TRBV10-3, with D uncertain. The specimen was blood. The sequence derives from a man between 40 and 49 years old in good health. CDR3 nucleotides: TGTGCCATCAGTGAAGAAGGAGGGTCTCAGCCCCAGCATTTT. Translation: CAISEEGGSQPQHF.